This record concerns one TCR beta chain sequence. Its antigen is not known. Trimming cost V 0 bases and J 5 bases; bases outside gene matches: 9. Per the germline V gene, CDR1 is MGHRA and CDR2 is YSYEKL. The CDR3 covers 17 residues. Assay used: immunoSEQ multiplex PCR; TCRdb lists only in-frame clones, some missing. The top ten hold around 0.38% of the sample, which has 1,400,000 or so clones, approximately 98.5% seen once. This sample is drawn from a study of shared clonotypes between healthy human individuals. Findings of the study overall: The naive CD4 repertoires of a handful of donors were compared, and 5% to 6.5% of clonotypes were shared.

The specimen sequenced was naive CD4+ T cells sorted from blood. Subset described: CD45RA+ positively selected. The chain couples TRBV4-1 to TRBJ2-5, with 10 positions matching TRBD2. This receptor was obtained from a man younger than 45 in good health. This chain's CDR3 is CASSQDPPSGSLETQYF. CDR3 coding DNA: TGCGCCAGCAGCCAAGATCCCCCTAGCGGGAGTTTGGAGACCCAGTACTTC.